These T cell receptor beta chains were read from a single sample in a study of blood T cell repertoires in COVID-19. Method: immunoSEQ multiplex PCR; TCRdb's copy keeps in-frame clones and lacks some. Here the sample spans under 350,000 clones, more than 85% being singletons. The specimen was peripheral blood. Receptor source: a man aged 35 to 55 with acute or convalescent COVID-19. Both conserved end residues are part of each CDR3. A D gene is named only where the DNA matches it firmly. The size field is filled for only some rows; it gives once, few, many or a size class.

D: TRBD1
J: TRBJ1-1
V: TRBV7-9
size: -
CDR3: CASSHTGGETEAFF
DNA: TGTGCCAGCAGCCACACAGGGGGCGAAACTGAAGCTTTCTTT

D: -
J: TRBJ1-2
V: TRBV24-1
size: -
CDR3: CATSGSGGSYGYTF
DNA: TGTGCCACCAGTGGATCCGGGGGTAGCTATGGCTACACCTTC

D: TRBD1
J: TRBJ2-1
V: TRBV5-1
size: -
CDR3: CASSPGQGAYNEQFF
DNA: TGCGCCAGCAGCCCGGGGCAGGGGGCCTACAATGAGCAGTTCTTC

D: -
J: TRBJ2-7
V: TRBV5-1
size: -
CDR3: CASSLGQPVSYEQYF
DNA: TGCGCCAGCAGCTTGGGACAGCCGGTATCCTACGAGCAGTACTTC

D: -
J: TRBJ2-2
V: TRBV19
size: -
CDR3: CASSIRGRGDTGELFF
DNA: TGTGCCAGTAGTATAAGGGGCAGGGGGGACACCGGGGAGCTGTTTTTT

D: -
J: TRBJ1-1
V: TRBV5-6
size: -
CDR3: CASSFSGTTREAFF
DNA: TGTGCCAGCAGCTTTTCCGGGACTACCAGGGAAGCTTTCTTT

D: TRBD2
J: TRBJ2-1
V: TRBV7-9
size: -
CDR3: CASSSIAGSSYNEQFF
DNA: TGTGCCAGCAGCTCAATAGCGGGAAGCTCCTACAATGAGCAGTTCTTC

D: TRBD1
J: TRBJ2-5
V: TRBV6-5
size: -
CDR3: CASSYRGQGETQYF
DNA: TGTGCCAGCAGTTACCGGGGACAGGGCGAGACCCAGTACTTC

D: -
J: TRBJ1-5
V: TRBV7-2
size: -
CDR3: CASSLGGEYQPQHF
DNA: TGTGCCAGCAGCTTAGGAGGAGAATATCAGCCCCAGCATTTT

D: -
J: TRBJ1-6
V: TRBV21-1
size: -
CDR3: CASSGRDRAEDNSPLHF
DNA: TGTGCCAGCAGCGGCCGGGACAGGGCTGAGGATAATTCACCCCTCCACTTT

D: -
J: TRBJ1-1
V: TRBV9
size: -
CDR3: CASSVSGEDTEAFF
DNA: TGTGCCAGCAGCGTAAGCGGGGAGGACACTGAAGCTTTCTTT

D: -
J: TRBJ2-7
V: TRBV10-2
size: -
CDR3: CASSVLVHYEQYF
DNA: TGCGCCAGCAGTGTACTGGTCCATTACGAGCAGTACTTC

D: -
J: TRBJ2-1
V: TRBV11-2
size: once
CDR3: CASSFGLVYNEQFF
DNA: TGTGCCAGCAGCTTTGGACTCGTCTACAATGAGCAGTTCTTC

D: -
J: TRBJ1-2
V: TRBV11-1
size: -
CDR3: CASSVLEGGFNYGYTF
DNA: TGTGCCAGCAGCGTGCTAGAGGGAGGCTTTAACTATGGCTACACCTTC

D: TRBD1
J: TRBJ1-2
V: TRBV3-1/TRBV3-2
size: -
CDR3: CASSRTGGGYGYTF
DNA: TGTGCCAGCAGCCGCACAGGGGGCGGTTATGGCTACACCTTC

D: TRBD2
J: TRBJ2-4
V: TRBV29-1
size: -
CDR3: CSVGEGRNIQYF
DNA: TGCAGCGTTGGGGAGGGCCGCAACATTCAGTACTTC

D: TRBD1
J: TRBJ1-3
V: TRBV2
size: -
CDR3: CASSVGQGIPGNTIYF
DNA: TGTGCCAGCAGTGTTGGACAGGGAATACCTGGAAACACCATATATTTT

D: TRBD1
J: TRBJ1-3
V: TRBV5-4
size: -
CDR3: CASSLGGQASGNTIYF
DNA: TGTGCCAGCAGCTTGGGGGGACAGGCCTCTGGAAACACCATATATTTT

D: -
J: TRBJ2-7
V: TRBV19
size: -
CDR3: CASSPGQYLSSYEQYF
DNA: TGTGCCAGTAGCCCAGGACAGTATCTGAGCTCCTACGAGCAGTACTTC

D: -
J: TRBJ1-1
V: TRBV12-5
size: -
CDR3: CASGFYPSFQGVNTEAFF
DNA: TGTGCTAGTGGTTTTTACCCGAGTTTTCAGGGCGTGAACACTGAAGCTTTCTTT

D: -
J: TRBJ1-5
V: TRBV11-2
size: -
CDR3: CASSLDGGGGNQPQHF
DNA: TGTGCCAGCAGCTTAGATGGGGGGGGAGGAAATCAGCCCCAGCATTTT

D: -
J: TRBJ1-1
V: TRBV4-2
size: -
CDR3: CASSQDGGLDTEAFF
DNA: TGTGCCAGCAGCCAAGATGGGGGCCTGGACACTGAAGCTTTCTTT

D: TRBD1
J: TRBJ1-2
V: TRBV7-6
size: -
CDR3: CASSGWTGGHYGYTF
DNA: TGTGCCAGCAGCGGATGGACAGGGGGCCACTATGGCTACACCTTC

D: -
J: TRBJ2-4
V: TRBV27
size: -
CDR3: CASSLWGGAQNIQYF
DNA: TGTGCCAGCAGTTTATGGGGGGGGGCTCAAAACATTCAGTACTTC

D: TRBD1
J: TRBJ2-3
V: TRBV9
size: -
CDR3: CASSRPTGGLLTDTQYF
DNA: TGTGCCAGCAGCCGCCCAACAGGGGGCCTCCTCACAGATACGCAGTATTTT

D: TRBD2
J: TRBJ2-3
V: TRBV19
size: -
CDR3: CASSMRTSGGSDTQYF
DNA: TGTGCCAGTAGTATGAGGACTAGCGGGGGCTCAGATACGCAGTATTTT

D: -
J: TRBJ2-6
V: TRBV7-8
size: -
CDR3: CASSLATGRSGANVLTF
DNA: TGTGCCAGCAGCTTAGCTACAGGCCGCTCTGGGGCCAACGTCCTGACTTTC